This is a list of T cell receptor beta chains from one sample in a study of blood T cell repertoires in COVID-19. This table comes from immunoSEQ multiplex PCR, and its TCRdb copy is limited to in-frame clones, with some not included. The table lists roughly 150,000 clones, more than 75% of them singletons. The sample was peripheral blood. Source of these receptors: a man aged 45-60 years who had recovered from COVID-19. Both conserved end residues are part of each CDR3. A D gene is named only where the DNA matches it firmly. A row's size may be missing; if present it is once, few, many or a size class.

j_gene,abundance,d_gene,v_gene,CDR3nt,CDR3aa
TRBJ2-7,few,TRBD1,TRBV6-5,TGTGCCAGCAGTTACGCAGACAGGGGGCCCTCCTACGAGCAGTACTTC,CASSYADRGPSYEQYF
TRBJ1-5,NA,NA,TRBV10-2,TGCGCCAGCAGACAGGGTGGGAGCAATCAGCCCCAGCATTTT,CASRQGGSNQPQHF
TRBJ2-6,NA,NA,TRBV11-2,TGTGCCAGCAGCTTATATGCAGCGGCTGGGGCCAACGTCCTGACTTTC,CASSLYAAAGANVLTF
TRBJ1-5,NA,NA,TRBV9,TGTGCCAGCAGCGTAACTCTCAATCAGCCCCAGCATTTT,CASSVTLNQPQHF
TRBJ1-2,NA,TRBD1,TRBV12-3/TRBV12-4,TGTGCCAGCAGTCCGGGACAGGGGGCCGGTCTGGCCTTC,CASSPGQGAGLAF
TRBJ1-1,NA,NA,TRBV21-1,TGTGCCAGCAGCAAAGGAGGAGGGCAGGGGGAGTACACTGAAGCTTTCTTT,CASSKGGGQGEYTEAFF
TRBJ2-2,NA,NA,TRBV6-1,TGTGCCAGCAGTGAACTCCCAGGAACCGGGGAGCTGTTTTTT,CASSELPGTGELFF
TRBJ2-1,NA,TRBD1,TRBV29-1,TGCAGCGTTGAACGGACAGGGTCGCAGTTCTTC,CSVERTGSQFF
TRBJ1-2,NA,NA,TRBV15,TGTGCCACTTCACTTGACCTGGCAGGGGACTATGGCTACACCTTC,CATSLDLAGDYGYTF
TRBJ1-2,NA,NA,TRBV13,TGTGCCAGCAGCCCCCCACAGGAACCTCTGGGCTACACCTTC,CASSPPQEPLGYTF
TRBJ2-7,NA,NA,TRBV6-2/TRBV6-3,TGTGCCAGCACCCCTCCCGGGACACAGATCTACGAGCAGTACTTC,CASTPPGTQIYEQYF
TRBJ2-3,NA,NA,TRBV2,TGTGCCCCAACGAGGGTTAGCACAGATACGCAGTATTTT,CAPTRVSTDTQYF
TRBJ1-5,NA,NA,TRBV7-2,TGTGCCAGCAGTCCGGACAGAAATCAGCCCCAGCATTTT,CASSPDRNQPQHF
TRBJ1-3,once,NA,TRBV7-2,TGTGCCAGCAGTTCGGCCGGGTACGGAAACACCATATATTTT,CASSSAGYGNTIYF
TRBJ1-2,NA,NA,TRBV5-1,TGCGCCAGCAGCCCCCCGGGGGTTTATGGCTACACCTTC,CASSPPGVYGYTF
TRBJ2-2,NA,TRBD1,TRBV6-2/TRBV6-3,TGTGCCAGCAGCCAGCGAGGACAGGGGGCTAACACCGGGGAGCTGTTTTTT,CASSQRGQGANTGELFF
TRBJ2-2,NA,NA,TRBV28,TGTGCCAGCAGTCCCGACAGGAGGAACACCGGGGAGCTGTTTTTT,CASSPDRRNTGELFF
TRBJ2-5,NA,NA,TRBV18,TGTGCCAGCTCCCGTATTGGGACTCCCGGGGTCCAAGAGACCCAGTACTTC,CASSRIGTPGVQETQYF